This T cell receptor beta chain is drawn from a study of blood T cell repertoires in COVID-19. This clone was detected once. Assay: immunoSEQ multiplex PCR; the TCRdb copy retains only in-frame clones and omits some. The sample includes roughly 100,000 clones, roughly 89% seen only once; the top ten take more than 15%. V gave up 5 bases and J gave up 4 bases, with 23 bases separating them. CDR3 size: 17 residues. Germline CDR1 is KGHSH and CDR2 is LQKENI. The chain employs TRBV18 and TRBJ1-2; D gene ambiguous. The sequence came from an elderly woman in a cohort sampled during active COVID-19. Sequencing input: peripheral blood. CDR3 bases: TGTGCCAGCTCATTTTCCCCAATCACACGGGGTCTCTATGGCTACACCTTC. Amino acid sequence: CASSFSPITRGLYGYTF.